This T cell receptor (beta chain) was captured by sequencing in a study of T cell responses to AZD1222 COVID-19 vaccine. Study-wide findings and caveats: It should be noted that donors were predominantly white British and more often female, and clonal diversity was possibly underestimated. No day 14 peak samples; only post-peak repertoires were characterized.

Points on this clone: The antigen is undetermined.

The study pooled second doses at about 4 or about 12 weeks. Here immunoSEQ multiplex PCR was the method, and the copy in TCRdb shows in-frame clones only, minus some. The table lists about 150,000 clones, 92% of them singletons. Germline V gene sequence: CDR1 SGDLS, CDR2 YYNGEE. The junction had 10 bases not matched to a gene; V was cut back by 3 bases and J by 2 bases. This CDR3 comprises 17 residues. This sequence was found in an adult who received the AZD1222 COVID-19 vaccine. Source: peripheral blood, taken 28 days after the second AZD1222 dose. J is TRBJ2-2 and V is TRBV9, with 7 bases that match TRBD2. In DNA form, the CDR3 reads TGTGCCAGCAGCGCCTCCCCCGGGAGGCTTAACACCGGGGAGCTGTTTTTT. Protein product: CASSASPGRLNTGELFF.